Listed below are T cell receptor beta chains from one sample, sequenced in a study of regulatory T cells in long-lasting Graves disease. MiXCR, applied by TCRdb to the multiplex PCR reads, yields one record per CDR3 protein. The table records under 700,000 distinct CDR3 sequences, roughly 16% of them present only once. The sample was also reused in another study, on T cells in Graves' hyperthyroidism and ophthalmopathy.

This material consisted of peripheral blood mononuclear cells (PBMCs), taken at new diagnosis, from a patient treated with antithyroid drugs. These receptor sequences come from a woman aged 35-60 years with Graves disease. The CDR3 runs from the conserved cysteine through the conserved F or W. The D gene is left open where the match is weak. Not all rows give a size; the values are once, few, many and, for expanded clones, a class.

clone_size: -; j_call: TRBJ2-7; d_call: -; v_call: TRBV10-3; cdr3_aa: CAISDGTLSSYEQYF; cdr3_nt: TGTGCCATCAGTGACGGGACTCTTAGCTCCTACGAGCAGTACTTC
clone_size: many; j_call: TRBJ1-5; d_call: TRBD1; v_call: TRBV12-5; cdr3_aa: CASDRGSRQPQHF; cdr3_nt: TGTGCTAGTGACAGGGGATCGCGTCAGCCCCAGCATTTT
clone_size: -; j_call: TRBJ2-2; d_call: -; v_call: TRBV12-3/TRBV12-4; cdr3_aa: CASSLTAGELFF; cdr3_nt: TGTGCCAGCAGTTTAACGGCAGGGGAGCTGTTTTTT
clone_size: -; j_call: TRBJ2-3; d_call: -; v_call: TRBV19; cdr3_aa: CASSIRTATDTQYF; cdr3_nt: TGTGCCAGTAGTATCCGGACAGCCACAGATACGCAGTATTTT
clone_size: -; j_call: TRBJ1-5; d_call: -; v_call: TRBV10-3; cdr3_aa: CAISGSGASNQPQHF; cdr3_nt: TGTGCCATCAGTGGTTCGGGGGCCAGCAATCAGCCCCAGCATTTT
clone_size: -; j_call: TRBJ2-7; d_call: -; v_call: TRBV11-2; cdr3_aa: CASSLALGLIYEQYF; cdr3_nt: TGTGCCAGCAGCTTAGCCCTGGGCTTGATCTACGAGCAGTACTTC
clone_size: many; j_call: TRBJ1-6; d_call: -; v_call: TRBV13; cdr3_aa: CASSSANSPLHF; cdr3_nt: TGTGCCAGCAGCTCGGCTAATTCACCCCTCCACTTT
clone_size: -; j_call: TRBJ1-4; d_call: -; v_call: TRBV18; cdr3_aa: CASSPTGQGEKLFF; cdr3_nt: TGTGCCAGCTCACCTACAGGGCAGGGCGAAAAACTGTTTTTT
clone_size: -; j_call: TRBJ1-2; d_call: TRBD1; v_call: TRBV2; cdr3_aa: CASSVGDRGSYGYTF; cdr3_nt: TGTGCCAGCAGTGTAGGGGACAGGGGATCCTATGGCTACACCTTC
clone_size: many; j_call: TRBJ1-3; d_call: -; v_call: TRBV20-1; cdr3_aa: CSAPPRKDSGNTIYF; cdr3_nt: TGCAGTGCCCCCCCCCGGAAAGACTCTGGAAACACCATATATTTT
clone_size: few; j_call: TRBJ2-1; d_call: TRBD2; v_call: TRBV20-1; cdr3_aa: CSARVSSGEGSYNEQFF; cdr3_nt: TGCAGTGCTAGAGTTTCTAGCGGGGAAGGCTCCTACAATGAGCAGTTCTTC
clone_size: -; j_call: TRBJ2-6; d_call: TRBD1; v_call: TRBV6-1; cdr3_aa: CASSGQGVAGANVLTF; cdr3_nt: TGTGCCAGCAGTGGCCAGGGGGTGGCTGGGGCCAACGTCCTGACTTTC
clone_size: few; j_call: TRBJ1-1; d_call: -; v_call: TRBV10-2; cdr3_aa: CASSETGLEAFF; cdr3_nt: TGCGCCAGCAGTGAGACGGGACTTGAAGCTTTCTTT
clone_size: many; j_call: TRBJ2-1; d_call: TRBD1; v_call: TRBV5-1; cdr3_aa: CASSLGTGVYNEQFF; cdr3_nt: TGTGCCAGCAGCTTGGGAACAGGGGTTTACAATGAGCAGTTCTTC
clone_size: -; j_call: TRBJ2-5; d_call: -; v_call: TRBV29-1; cdr3_aa: CSALPSRSLETQYF; cdr3_nt: TGCAGCGCCTTACCTAGCAGGTCGTTAGAGACCCAGTACTTC
clone_size: many; j_call: TRBJ1-1; d_call: -; v_call: TRBV28; cdr3_aa: CASSLYLPGVVNTEAFF; cdr3_nt: TGTGCCAGCAGTTTGTACCTCCCGGGCGTAGTGAACACTGAAGCTTTCTTT
clone_size: -; j_call: TRBJ1-2; d_call: TRBD1; v_call: TRBV6-1; cdr3_aa: CAGYGGQITSYGYTF; cdr3_nt: TGTGCCGGATATGGGGGACAGATTACATCGTATGGCTACACCTTC
clone_size: -; j_call: TRBJ2-4; d_call: TRBD1; v_call: TRBV5-5; cdr3_aa: CASSIPQGAVIQYF; cdr3_nt: TGTGCCAGCAGCATACCACAGGGGGCAGTCATTCAGTACTTC
clone_size: few; j_call: TRBJ2-3; d_call: -; v_call: TRBV5-1; cdr3_aa: CASRMLDTQYF; cdr3_nt: TGCGCCAGCAGAATGTTAGATACGCAGTATTTT
clone_size: few; j_call: TRBJ1-3; d_call: -; v_call: TRBV3-1; cdr3_aa: CASSQDQGSSGNTIYF; cdr3_nt: TGTGCCAGCAGCCAAGACCAGGGGAGCTCTGGAAACACCATATATTTT
clone_size: many; j_call: TRBJ1-1; d_call: -; v_call: TRBV5-1; cdr3_aa: CASSLAAGMNTEAFF; cdr3_nt: TGCGCCAGCAGCTTGGCAGCTGGAATGAACACTGAAGCTTTCTTT